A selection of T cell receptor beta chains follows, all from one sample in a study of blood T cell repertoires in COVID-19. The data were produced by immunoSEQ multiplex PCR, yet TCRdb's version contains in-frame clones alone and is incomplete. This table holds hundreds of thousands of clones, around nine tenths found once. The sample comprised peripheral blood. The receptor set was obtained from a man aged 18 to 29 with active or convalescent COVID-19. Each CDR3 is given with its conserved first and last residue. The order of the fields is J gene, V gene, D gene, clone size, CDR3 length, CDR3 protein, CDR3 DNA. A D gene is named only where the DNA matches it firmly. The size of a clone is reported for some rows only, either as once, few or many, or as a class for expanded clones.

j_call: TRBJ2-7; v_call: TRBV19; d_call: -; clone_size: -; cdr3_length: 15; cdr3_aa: CASSSGDDGSYEQYF; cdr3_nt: TGTGCCAGTAGTAGCGGGGACGACGGTTCTTACGAGCAGTACTTC
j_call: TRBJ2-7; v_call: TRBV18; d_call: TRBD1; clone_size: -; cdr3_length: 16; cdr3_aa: CASSPRQGYEEGEQYF; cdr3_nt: TGTGCCAGCTCACCACGACAGGGGTATGAGGAGGGCGAGCAGTACTTC
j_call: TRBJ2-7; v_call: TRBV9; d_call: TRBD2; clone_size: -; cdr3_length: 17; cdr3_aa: CASSPRASGSLSYEQYF; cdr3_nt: TGTGCCAGCAGCCCTCGGGCGAGCGGGAGCCTTTCCTACGAGCAGTACTTC
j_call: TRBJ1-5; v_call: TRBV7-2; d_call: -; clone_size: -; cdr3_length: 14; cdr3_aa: CASSGNRGNQPQHF; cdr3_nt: TGTGCCAGCAGCGGAAACAGGGGCAATCAGCCCCAGCATTTT
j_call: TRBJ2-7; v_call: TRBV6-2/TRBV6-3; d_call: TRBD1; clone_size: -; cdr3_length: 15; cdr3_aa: CASSLIRDRGNEQYF; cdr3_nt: TGTGCCAGCAGTTTAATCCGGGACAGGGGCAACGAGCAGTACTTC
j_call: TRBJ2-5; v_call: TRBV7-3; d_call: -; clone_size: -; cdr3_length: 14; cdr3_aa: CASSSGLHQETQYF; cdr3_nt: TGTGCCAGCAGCTCAGGACTACACCAAGAGACCCAGTACTTC
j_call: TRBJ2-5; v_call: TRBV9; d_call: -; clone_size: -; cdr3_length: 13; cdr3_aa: CASSPISQETQYF; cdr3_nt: TGTGCCAGCAGCCCCATCAGCCAAGAGACCCAGTACTTC
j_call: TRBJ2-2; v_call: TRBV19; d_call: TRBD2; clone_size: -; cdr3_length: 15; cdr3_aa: CATSLGLVFPGELFF; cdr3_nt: TGTGCCACCTCCTTGGGACTAGTTTTTCCCGGGGAGCTGTTTTTT
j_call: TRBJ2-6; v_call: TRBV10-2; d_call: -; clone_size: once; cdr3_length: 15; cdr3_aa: CASSPRASGANVLTF; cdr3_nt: TGCGCCAGCAGCCCCCGAGCCTCTGGGGCCAACGTCCTGACTTTC
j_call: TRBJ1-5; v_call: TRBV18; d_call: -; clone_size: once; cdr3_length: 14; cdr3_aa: CASSPSEGWQPQHF; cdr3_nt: TGTGCCAGCTCACCATCCGAGGGTTGGCAGCCCCAGCATTTT
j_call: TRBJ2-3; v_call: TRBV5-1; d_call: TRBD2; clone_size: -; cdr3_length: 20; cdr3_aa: CASSLKPGTRGSVGTDTQYF; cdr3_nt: TGCGCCAGCAGCTTAAAACCCGGGACTAGAGGGTCTGTCGGGACAGATACGCAGTATTTT
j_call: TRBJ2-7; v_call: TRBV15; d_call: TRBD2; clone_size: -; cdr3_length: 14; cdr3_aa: CATSGGGGSHEQYF; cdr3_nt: TGTGCCACCAGCGGGGGGGGAGGGTCTCACGAGCAGTACTTC
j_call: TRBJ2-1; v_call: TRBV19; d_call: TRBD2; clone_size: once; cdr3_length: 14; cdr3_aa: CATTAGGDYNEQFF; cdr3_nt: TGTGCCACCACGGCGGGGGGAGACTACAATGAGCAGTTCTTC
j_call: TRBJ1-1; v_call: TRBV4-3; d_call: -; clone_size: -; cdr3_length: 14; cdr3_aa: CASSQDFSRAEAFF; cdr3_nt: TGCGCCAGCAGCCAAGACTTCTCCCGCGCTGAAGCTTTCTTT
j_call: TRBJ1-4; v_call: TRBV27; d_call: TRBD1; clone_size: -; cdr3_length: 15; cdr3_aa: CASGFLGQLNEKLFF; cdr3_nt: TGTGCCAGCGGTTTCCTGGGACAGCTTAATGAAAAACTGTTTTTT